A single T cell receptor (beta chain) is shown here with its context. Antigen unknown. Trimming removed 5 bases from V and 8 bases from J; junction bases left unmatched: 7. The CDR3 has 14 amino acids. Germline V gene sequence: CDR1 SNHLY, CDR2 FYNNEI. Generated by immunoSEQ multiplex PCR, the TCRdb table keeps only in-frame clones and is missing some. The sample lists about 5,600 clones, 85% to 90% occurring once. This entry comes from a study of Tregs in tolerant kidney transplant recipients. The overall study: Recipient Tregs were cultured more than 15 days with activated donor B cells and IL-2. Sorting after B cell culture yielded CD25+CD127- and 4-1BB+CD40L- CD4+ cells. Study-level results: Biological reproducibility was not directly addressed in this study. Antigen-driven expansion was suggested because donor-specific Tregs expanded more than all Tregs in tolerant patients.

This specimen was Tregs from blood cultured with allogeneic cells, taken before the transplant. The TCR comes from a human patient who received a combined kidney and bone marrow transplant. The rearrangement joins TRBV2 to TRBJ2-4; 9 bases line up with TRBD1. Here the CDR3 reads CASSYTGGYDIQYF. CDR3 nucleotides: TGTGCCAGCAGTTATACAGGGGGCTATGACATTCAGTACTTC.